One and the same sample provided the 5 T cell receptor beta chains below, sequenced in a study. One entry per CDR3 protein results from TCRdb running MiXCR on the RT-PCR reads. The repertoire holds almost 700,000 distinct CDR3 sequences, with approximately 15% as singletons. Sequenced input: memory CD4+ T cells from blood. Source of these receptors: a female donor in good health, serving as a healthy control.

The chain has TRBV20-1 and TRBJ2-1, with D possibly TRBD1 on 6 matching bases. CDR3 length equals 13 residues. CDR1 is DFQATT and CDR2 is SNEGSKA in the germline V gene (reference sequence). The V and J ends lost 4 bases and 1 base respectively, with 8 bases between them. The CDR3 here is CSAKRGSYNEQFF. The CDR3 DNA reads as TGCAGTGCTAAAAGGGGGTCCTACAATGAGCAGTTCTTC.

This CDR3 reads CAISDQSRDYGYTF. CDR3 in DNA: TGTGCCATCAGTGACCAATCCAGGGATTATGGCTACACCTTC. J is TRBJ1-2 and V is TRBV10-3; a possible D gene is TRBD1 (5 bases). In germline, CDR1 is ENHRY, CDR2 SYGVKD. V lost 3 bases, J lost 5 bases, and 13 bases lay in between. The CDR3 has 14 amino acids.

In the case of this clonotype: A read error may account for a junction end that differs from germline. The chain couples TRBV29-1 to TRBJ2-1, with D perhaps TRBD2 (5 bases). CDR3 length: 14 residues. Germline CDR1 SQVTM, CDR2 ANQGSEA. The CDR3 nucleotides are TGCAGCGTTAAACCGGCTAGCTCCTACAATGAGCAGATCTTC. Encoded protein: CSVKPASSYNEQIF.

The gene calls are TRBV25-1 and TRBJ1-3; D is unresolved. With 3 bases removed from V and 0 bases from J, the gap between germline ends came to 12 bases. The CDR3 extends over 16 amino acids. Germline V gene sequence: CDR1 MGHDK, CDR2 SYGVNS. The CDR3 loop is CASSESYLISGNTIYF. The CDR3 DNA reads TGTGCCAGCAGTGAGTCATATCTTATCTCTGGAAACACCATATATTTT.

This clonotype was seen many times. J is TRBJ1-2 and V is TRBV12-3 or TRBV12-4; D is possibly TRBD1 (5 bases). This CDR3 spans 15 amino acids. V was trimmed by 6 bases and J by 4 bases, leaving 18 bases between them. The CDR3 region has the DNA TGTGCCAGCAGCCAAACTACTGGGGGGACCTATGGCTACACCTTC. Its translation: CASSQTTGGTYGYTF.